A selection of T cell receptor beta chains follows, all from one sample in a study of blood T cell repertoires in COVID-19. Produced via immunoSEQ multiplex PCR; TCRdb's table is partial and in-frame only. The sample carries approximately 98,000 clones, about four fifths recorded once. The specimen sequenced was peripheral blood. The source of these receptors is an elderly man with acute or convalescent COVID-19. The CDR3 runs from the conserved cysteine through the conserved F or W. A D gene is named only where the DNA matches it firmly.

V gene	J gene	D gene	CDR3 protein
TRBV28	TRBJ2-3	TRBD2	CASTLWEGGKDTQYF
TRBV7-2	TRBJ2-1	NA	CASSGNQGTYNEQFF
TRBV10-2	TRBJ2-1	TRBD2	CASSEGLAASEQFF
TRBV11-2	TRBJ1-1	TRBD1	CASSLGTGVGNTEAFF
TRBV6-6	TRBJ1-6	TRBD1	CATAQGAGSPLHF
TRBV11-2	TRBJ2-3	TRBD2	CASSLRLAGGPDTQYF
TRBV5-8	TRBJ1-5	NA	CASSRGDNNQPQHF
TRBV7-8	TRBJ2-7	TRBD1	CASSFSGGTGSYEQYF
TRBV28	TRBJ2-1	TRBD2	CASSLFGGRSNEQFF
TRBV28	TRBJ1-2	TRBD1	CASSPLGQGYGYTF
TRBV5-6	TRBJ1-3	NA	CASSPRGQGNTIYF
TRBV16	TRBJ2-7	NA	CASSQQGYEQYF
TRBV19	TRBJ2-1	TRBD2	CASKRTSDYNEQFF
TRBV6-1	TRBJ2-1	NA	CASSDQGSNEQFF
TRBV10-3	TRBJ2-7	TRBD2	CAISDPGGTYEQYF
TRBV6-5	TRBJ1-2	NA	CASSYQTGTAWGYTF
TRBV18	TRBJ2-5	NA	CASSLQGPQRETQYF
TRBV7-8	TRBJ2-2	TRBD2	CASSTSGVGGELFF
TRBV30	TRBJ1-1	NA	CAWSDRNRVNTEAFF
TRBV9	TRBJ2-6	TRBD2	CASSPLAGVSGANVLTF
TRBV7-9	TRBJ1-3	TRBD1	CASSDQGQLAGNTIYF
TRBV20-1	TRBJ2-3	NA	CSASFTDTQYF
TRBV19	TRBJ2-7	NA	CASSMGRGYEQYF
TRBV7-2	TRBJ1-2	TRBD1	CASSLVDQGRGDYGYTF
TRBV11-3	TRBJ2-7	TRBD2	CASSEGTSGNSYEQYF
TRBV12-3/TRBV12-4	TRBJ1-1	NA	CASRPQVNTEAFF
TRBV25-1	TRBJ1-2	NA	CASSPGHLVNYGYTF
TRBV18	TRBJ1-5	TRBD1	CASSPPGQGANQPQHF
TRBV7-2	TRBJ2-7	NA	CASSAGVLSEQYF
TRBV5-5	TRBJ1-5	NA	CASSWGTLRNQPQHF
TRBV7-2	TRBJ2-1	TRBD1	CASSLPQGTYNEQFF
TRBV5-5	TRBJ2-3	TRBD2	CASSARVAGGDLSDTQYF
TRBV7-2	TRBJ1-6	NA	CASSLAGSGYNSPLHF
TRBV3-1/TRBV3-2	TRBJ1-5	TRBD1	CASSPGTGHQPQHF
TRBV2	TRBJ2-7	NA	CASSDRFYEQYF
TRBV6-1	TRBJ1-2	NA	CASRERGLRINYGYTF
TRBV2	TRBJ2-7	TRBD1	CASRPGTGSSYEQYF
TRBV6-2/TRBV6-3	TRBJ2-7	TRBD1	CASSRDRDKYEQYF
TRBV5-1	TRBJ2-7	NA	CASSDPGLREYEQYF
TRBV19	TRBJ1-6	TRBD1	CASSLRDRGLSNSPLHF
TRBV27	TRBJ1-2	TRBD1	CASSLTGLTNYGYTF
TRBV19	TRBJ2-2	TRBD1	CASSIGSGGITGELFF
TRBV19	TRBJ2-7	NA	CASSNLYEQYF
TRBV30	TRBJ2-7	TRBD1	CAWSPRTGSSYEQYF
TRBV14	TRBJ2-1	TRBD2	CASSQSGSEDEQFF
TRBV7-8	TRBJ1-1	NA	CASSPQGYTEAFF
TRBV7-9	TRBJ1-1	NA	CASSLDGTEAFF
TRBV6-2/TRBV6-3	TRBJ2-4	TRBD1	CASSYGQGASKNIQYF
TRBV19	TRBJ1-5	NA	CASSQPNQPQHF
TRBV30	TRBJ2-3	TRBD2	CAWSISSGGTPTDTQYF
TRBV5-1	TRBJ1-1	NA	CASSIPTEPVRLAFF
TRBV9	TRBJ2-3	NA	CASSVAVVGTDTQYF